Listed below are T cell receptor beta chains from one sample, sequenced in a study of T cell responses to AZD1222 COVID-19 vaccine. Generated by immunoSEQ multiplex PCR, the TCRdb table keeps only in-frame clones and is missing some. In the table there are 150,000 to 200,000 clones, just over 90% of which are singletons. Sequenced material: peripheral blood, taken 28 days after the second dose of the MenACWY control vaccine. Source of these receptors: an adult who received the MenACWY meningococcal vaccine as a control. Each CDR3 is given with its conserved first and last residue. Fields, in order: CDR3 DNA, CDR3 protein, clone size, J gene, V gene, D gene. D genes are given only for firm matches. Clone size is stated in some rows and not others, as once, few, many or a class when expanded.

CDR3 DNA: TGTGCCAGCAGCTTAGGTTTCGGTGTAACTAATGAAAAACTGTTTTTT
CDR3 protein: CASSLGFGVTNEKLFF
clone size: .
J gene: TRBJ1-4
V gene: TRBV7-9
D gene: .

CDR3 DNA: TGTGCCAGCAGCCAGTTATCTTCCGGGGAGCTGTTTTTT
CDR3 protein: CASSQLSSGELFF
clone size: .
J gene: TRBJ2-2
V gene: TRBV3-1/TRBV3-2
D gene: .

CDR3 DNA: TGTGCCTGGAGCACAGGGGGGGCCGAGCAGTACTTC
CDR3 protein: CAWSTGGAEQYF
clone size: .
J gene: TRBJ2-7
V gene: TRBV30
D gene: .

CDR3 DNA: TGTGCCAGCAGCTTAGCGGGCGGCCAAGGGAATGAGCAGTTCTTC
CDR3 protein: CASSLAGGQGNEQFF
clone size: .
J gene: TRBJ2-1
V gene: TRBV13
D gene: .

CDR3 DNA: TGTGCCAGCAGCCGAATAGGAGATACGCAGTATTTT
CDR3 protein: CASSRIGDTQYF
clone size: .
J gene: TRBJ2-3
V gene: TRBV7-9
D gene: .

CDR3 DNA: TGTGCCAGCAGTGGACGACAGATCCATTTC
CDR3 protein: CASSGRQIHF
clone size: .
J gene: TRBJ1-2
V gene: TRBV2
D gene: .

CDR3 DNA: TGTGCCAGCAGCTTAGCAGTGGGGGGGGTGGATACGCAGTATTTT
CDR3 protein: CASSLAVGGVDTQYF
clone size: .
J gene: TRBJ2-3
V gene: TRBV7-2
D gene: TRBD2

CDR3 DNA: TGTGCCAGCAGCAAGGACAGGGGAAGCTATGGCTACACCTTC
CDR3 protein: CASSKDRGSYGYTF
clone size: few
J gene: TRBJ1-2
V gene: TRBV7-9
D gene: TRBD1

CDR3 DNA: TGTGCCAGCATTCATGGGGGGAGTTCAGAGACCCAGTACTTC
CDR3 protein: CASIHGGSSETQYF
clone size: once
J gene: TRBJ2-5
V gene: TRBV7-9
D gene: .

CDR3 DNA: TGTGCCAGCAGTTGGGGTCGAGAACGGTCGGGCTACACCTTC
CDR3 protein: CASSWGRERSGYTF
clone size: .
J gene: TRBJ1-2
V gene: TRBV6-5
D gene: .

CDR3 DNA: TGTGCCAGCAGTCGGGCCCAGGGGCTAACCTCTGGAAACACCATATATTTT
CDR3 protein: CASSRAQGLTSGNTIYF
clone size: .
J gene: TRBJ1-3
V gene: TRBV6-6
D gene: .

CDR3 DNA: TGTGCCAGCAGTTTAGACCACGAGCAGTACTTC
CDR3 protein: CASSLDHEQYF
clone size: .
J gene: TRBJ2-7
V gene: TRBV12-3/TRBV12-4
D gene: .

CDR3 DNA: TGTGCCAGCAGTTGGGGACAGGGGGCTCAGCCCCAGCATTTT
CDR3 protein: CASSWGQGAQPQHF
clone size: .
J gene: TRBJ1-5
V gene: TRBV6-2/TRBV6-3
D gene: TRBD1

CDR3 DNA: TGTGCCAGCATGATAGCGGACACCGGGGAGCTGTTTTTT
CDR3 protein: CASMIADTGELFF
clone size: .
J gene: TRBJ2-2
V gene: TRBV25-1
D gene: .

CDR3 DNA: TGTGCCTGCTACACCGGGGAGCTGTTTTTT
CDR3 protein: CACYTGELFF
clone size: .
J gene: TRBJ2-2
V gene: TRBV30
D gene: .

CDR3 DNA: TGTGCCAGTAGCCGGGAAAGGTCCTACGAGCAGTACTTC
CDR3 protein: CASSRERSYEQYF
clone size: .
J gene: TRBJ2-7
V gene: TRBV19
D gene: .

CDR3 DNA: TGTGCCAGCAGCCCTGGGACAGGCAACTACAATGAGCAGTTCTTC
CDR3 protein: CASSPGTGNYNEQFF
clone size: .
J gene: TRBJ2-1
V gene: TRBV4-2
D gene: TRBD1

CDR3 DNA: TGTGCCAGTAGGGAAGGACGGGGCAATCAGCCCCAGCATTTT
CDR3 protein: CASREGRGNQPQHF
clone size: .
J gene: TRBJ1-5
V gene: TRBV19
D gene: .

CDR3 DNA: TGTGCCAGCAGCTACCTCGGGGCGTTGGGGCTCGCGCCTTCCTACGAGCAGTACTTC
CDR3 protein: CASSYLGALGLAPSYEQYF
clone size: .
J gene: TRBJ2-7
V gene: TRBV11-3
D gene: .

CDR3 DNA: TGTGCCTGGAGTGTTGGCGACTATGGCTACACCTTC
CDR3 protein: CAWSVGDYGYTF
clone size: .
J gene: TRBJ1-2
V gene: TRBV30
D gene: .

CDR3 DNA: TGTGCCAGCTCACCCTTGGAAGGGGGACGCTACGAGCAGTACTTC
CDR3 protein: CASSPLEGGRYEQYF
clone size: .
J gene: TRBJ2-7
V gene: TRBV18
D gene: .

CDR3 DNA: TGTGCCACCAGTGATTTCGGGACTAATACGTACAATGAGCAGTTCTTC
CDR3 protein: CATSDFGTNTYNEQFF
clone size: .
J gene: TRBJ2-1
V gene: TRBV24-1
D gene: TRBD2

CDR3 DNA: TGTGCCTGGAGTGGGGACCGAAACACCATATATTTT
CDR3 protein: CAWSGDRNTIYF
clone size: .
J gene: TRBJ1-3
V gene: TRBV30
D gene: .

CDR3 DNA: TGTGCCAGCAACGACGACAGGGCAAACTCACCCCTCCACTTT
CDR3 protein: CASNDDRANSPLHF
clone size: few
J gene: TRBJ1-6
V gene: TRBV9
D gene: TRBD1

CDR3 DNA: TGTGCCAGCAGCCCGGACGGGATATCCTACAATGAGCAGTTCTTC
CDR3 protein: CASSPDGISYNEQFF
clone size: once
J gene: TRBJ2-1
V gene: TRBV9
D gene: .

CDR3 DNA: TGTGCCAGCTCTCCCGGGGGAGGGACTAGCGGGAGACAGACCCAGTACTTC
CDR3 protein: CASSPGGGTSGRQTQYF
clone size: .
J gene: TRBJ2-5
V gene: TRBV9
D gene: TRBD2

CDR3 DNA: TGTGCCAGTAGTGGCCGGGACCGGGGGGAAAAACTGTTTTTT
CDR3 protein: CASSGRDRGEKLFF
clone size: .
J gene: TRBJ1-4
V gene: TRBV19
D gene: .

CDR3 DNA: TGTGCCAGCAGTTCCGGGACAGAGGCAACGCCCCAGCATTTT
CDR3 protein: CASSSGTEATPQHF
clone size: .
J gene: TRBJ1-5
V gene: TRBV2
D gene: TRBD1

CDR3 DNA: TGTGCCAGCAGCTTAGGGACCTCCGGGGAGCAGTTCTTC
CDR3 protein: CASSLGTSGEQFF
clone size: .
J gene: TRBJ2-1
V gene: TRBV11-3
D gene: .

CDR3 DNA: TGTGCCAGCAGTTTATCTAAGGGGTCTGGAAACACCATATATTTT
CDR3 protein: CASSLSKGSGNTIYF
clone size: .
J gene: TRBJ1-3
V gene: TRBV28
D gene: .

CDR3 DNA: TGTGCCAGCAGCGGGGGCCGTGGCCCGAACACCGGGGAGCTGTTTTTT
CDR3 protein: CASSGGRGPNTGELFF
clone size: .
J gene: TRBJ2-2
V gene: TRBV9
D gene: .

CDR3 DNA: TGTGCCAGCAGCCCCGGACAGATGATGAACACTGAAGCTTTCTTT
CDR3 protein: CASSPGQMMNTEAFF
clone size: .
J gene: TRBJ1-1
V gene: TRBV13
D gene: .

CDR3 DNA: TGTGCCAGCAGCAGCTACGAAGACCGGGACAGGGATCTTTTTCTCCTCAACCTCAATTTT
CDR3 protein: CASSSYEDRDRDLFLLNLNF
clone size: .
J gene: TRBJ2-3
V gene: TRBV21-1
D gene: .

CDR3 DNA: TGTGCCAGCAGCGCGGCCGGGGGGGGCCAAGAGACCCAGTACTTC
CDR3 protein: CASSAAGGGQETQYF
clone size: .
J gene: TRBJ2-5
V gene: TRBV9
D gene: TRBD2

CDR3 DNA: TGCGCCAGCAGCTTAGGAGGGGAGGACAAGTACTTC
CDR3 protein: CASSLGGEDKYF
clone size: .
J gene: TRBJ2-5
V gene: TRBV5-1
D gene: .

CDR3 DNA: TGTGCCAGCAGCTTAGCGGCTAGCGGTCCCTCCTACGAGCAGTACTTC
CDR3 protein: CASSLAASGPSYEQYF
clone size: .
J gene: TRBJ2-7
V gene: TRBV7-2
D gene: TRBD2

CDR3 DNA: TGTGCCAGCAACCCAAGGGGGAACTATGGCTACACCTTC
CDR3 protein: CASNPRGNYGYTF
clone size: .
J gene: TRBJ1-2
V gene: TRBV6-5
D gene: .

CDR3 DNA: TGTGCCAGCAGCGTAGCTCAGGGATTTGGGGCCCAGTACTTC
CDR3 protein: CASSVAQGFGAQYF
clone size: .
J gene: TRBJ2-5
V gene: TRBV9
D gene: .

CDR3 DNA: TGTGCCTGGAGTGCCCAGGGCGAAAAACTGTTTTTT
CDR3 protein: CAWSAQGEKLFF
clone size: few
J gene: TRBJ1-4
V gene: TRBV30
D gene: .

CDR3 DNA: TGTGCCAGCGGGGACAGGATGAGCAATCAGCCCCAGCATTTT
CDR3 protein: CASGDRMSNQPQHF
clone size: .
J gene: TRBJ1-5
V gene: TRBV6-5
D gene: TRBD1

CDR3 DNA: TGTGCCAGCAGGCGGACTAGCCGGAGTGAGCAGTTCTTC
CDR3 protein: CASRRTSRSEQFF
clone size: .
J gene: TRBJ2-1
V gene: TRBV6-4
D gene: TRBD2

CDR3 DNA: TGTGCCAGCAGAGGACAGGGGGGCAATCAGCCCCAGCATTTT
CDR3 protein: CASRGQGGNQPQHF
clone size: once
J gene: TRBJ1-5
V gene: TRBV6-5
D gene: TRBD1

CDR3 DNA: TGTGCCAGCAGCTCACTGCCCCTAGCGGGAAGTACGCAGTATTTT
CDR3 protein: CASSSLPLAGSTQYF
clone size: .
J gene: TRBJ2-3
V gene: TRBV7-3
D gene: TRBD2

CDR3 DNA: TGTGCCAGCAGACTCGGACCCTCCTACGAGCAGTACTTC
CDR3 protein: CASRLGPSYEQYF
clone size: .
J gene: TRBJ2-7
V gene: TRBV28
D gene: .

CDR3 DNA: TGTGCCAGCAGCTATGACTCGAACACTGAAGCTTTCTTT
CDR3 protein: CASSYDSNTEAFF
clone size: .
J gene: TRBJ1-1
V gene: TRBV11-3
D gene: .

CDR3 DNA: TGTGCCAGCAGCTCAGGCACCCTGGGAGAGCAGTACTTC
CDR3 protein: CASSSGTLGEQYF
clone size: .
J gene: TRBJ2-7
V gene: TRBV11-3
D gene: .

CDR3 DNA: TGTGCCACCAGTGACCCGCTCTATGGCTACACCTTC
CDR3 protein: CATSDPLYGYTF
clone size: .
J gene: TRBJ1-2
V gene: TRBV24-1
D gene: .

CDR3 DNA: TGTGCCAGCAGCCAATTCGGCCACAAGCGGAAGGGGGAGACCCAGTACTTC
CDR3 protein: CASSQFGHKRKGETQYF
clone size: .
J gene: TRBJ2-5
V gene: TRBV3-1/TRBV3-2
D gene: .

CDR3 DNA: TGTGCCAGCAGCTCGCTTGCTAGCGGTAGCACAGATACGCAGTATTTT
CDR3 protein: CASSSLASGSTDTQYF
clone size: .
J gene: TRBJ2-3
V gene: TRBV7-6
D gene: TRBD2

CDR3 DNA: TGTGCCAGCACCAAAGGGGGCAATTCACCCCTCCACTTT
CDR3 protein: CASTKGGNSPLHF
clone size: .
J gene: TRBJ1-6
V gene: TRBV25-1
D gene: TRBD1

CDR3 DNA: TGTGCCAGCAGCGTCTCTAGCCTCGCCTACGAGCAGTACTTC
CDR3 protein: CASSVSSLAYEQYF
clone size: .
J gene: TRBJ2-7
V gene: TRBV9
D gene: .